The clone carrying this TCR beta chain was recorded many times. One entry per CDR3 protein results from TCRdb running MiXCR on the 5' RACE reads. The sample records some 34,000 distinct CDR3 sequences, roughly 6.5% being singletons. This sample is drawn from a study of spatial heterogeneity in lung cancer. Study background: Among detected sequences, beta-chain ones consistently exceeded alpha-chain ones in number.

Documented time point: sample taken at primary tumor resection. Unsorted whole RNA samples from tumor, nontumor lung or frozen PBMC were sequenced. The source of this sequence is a female donor with early-stage non-small cell lung cancer. Material: PBMCs, obtained at surgery.

The CDR3 bases are TGTGCCAGCAGTTATGTTCCCGGGACTAGCCAGCAGTTCTTC. It encodes CASSYVPGTSQQFF. The chain recombines TRBV6-6 with TRBJ2-1; 9 bases match TRBD2. The V and J ends lost 3 bases and 11 bases, in that order; junction bases with no gene match: 8. From germline, CDR1 is MNHNY and CDR2 SVGAGI (reference sequence). CDR3 size: 14 residues.